This T cell receptor (beta chain) stems from a study of blood T cell repertoires in COVID-19. Across the study: Samples came from the United States, Italy and Spain, spanning acute and convalescent COVID-19.

This clone occurred a few times. The assay was immunoSEQ multiplex PCR, and TCRdb's table has in-frame clones only and misses some. The top ten hold about 0.65% of the sample, which has approximately 470,000 clones, around 90% seen once. Participants spanned ages about 18 to 95 years and resided in about 24 US areas. The ends lost 7 bases at V and 4 bases at J; junction bases unmatched: 10. Germline CDR1 MDHEN, CDR2 SYDVKM. The CDR3 has 14 amino acids. The chain employs TRBV28 and TRBJ2-7, with 7 bases matching TRBD2. The clonotype comes from a woman aged 18-30 years who had recovered from COVID-19. The sample comprised PBMCs or T cells enriched from blood (not recorded which). CDR3: CASTDGGRPYEQYF. The CDR3 DNA follows: TGTGCCAGCACCGACGGGGGGAGACCGTACGAGCAGTACTTC. The variable domain in full, with the rest retrieved from reference TRBV28 and TRBJ2-7, is DVKVTQSSRYLVKRTGEKVFLECVQDMDHENMFWYRQDPGLGLRLIYFSYDVKMKEKGDIPEGYSVSREKKERFSLILESASTNQTSMYLCASTDGGRPYEQYFGPGTRLTVT.